Listed here are 23 T cell receptor beta chains from one sample, sequenced in a study of tumor-infiltrating lymphocytes in primary liver carcinoma (dated by TCRdb to 2017 to 2019). Total RNA and DNA were co-extracted without cell sorting from approximately 20-30 mg of bulk tissue using the AllPrep DNA/RNA mini kit. This sample was sequenced with an Illumina HiSeq 2500. A constant-region primer and ProtoScript II reverse transcriptase were used to reverse-transcribe TCRbeta-specific cDNA from 500 ng total RNA. TCRbeta libraries were built with three nested multiplex PCR rounds, a slightly modified ARM-PCR procedure. Multiplex TRBV1-TRBV30 forward primers and a Cbeta reverse primer were used in the first two PCR rounds, each of which was run for 10 to 11 cycles. TCRdb took the public reads, trimmed them with fastp at Q25, ran MiXCR for clone calling and kept in-frame beta chains. Identical CDR3 proteins give one entry, which carries the most common genes and DNA. This sample lists 50,000 or so distinct CDR3 sequences; 60% to 80% were detected once. Clones ranked in the top ten supply approximately 24% of the sample.

The sample comprised liver tumor tissue from sampling region 5. The cell subset or site label of this sample denotes: tumor region T5, tumor centre. Every receptor here comes from a man aged 35 to 55 with primary liver carcinoma and hepatitis B virus infection.

A note on this clonotype: One end of the junction varies from germline; a read error may be responsible. The V gene is TRBV6-1, the J gene TRBJ2-1; 12 nucleotides match TRBD2. Germline V lookup: CDR1 MNHNS, CDR2 SASEGT. The CDR3 is 15 amino acids. The CDR3 reads CANSWGTSGFNEQFF. The CDR3, as DNA: TGTGCCAACAGTTGGGGGACTAGCGGGTTCAATGAGCAGTTCTTC.

The chain recombines TRBV19 with TRBJ1-5; D unresolved. V gave up 8 bases and J gave up 5 bases, with 16 bases separating them. Germline V gene lookup returns CDR1 LNHDA and CDR2 SQIVND (reference sequence). This CDR3 has 14 amino acids. Written as DNA, the CDR3 is TGTGCCAGTGGTCCCCCGGGATTCCATCAGCCCCAGCATTTT. It specifies CASGPPGFHQPQHF.

This clonotype has just one count. One junction end disagrees with the germline gene, perhaps due to a read error. The rearrangement links TRBV6-1 to TRBJ1-5; 9 bases line up with TRBD1. CDR1 MNHNS and CDR2 SASEGT come from the germline V gene. This CDR3 spans 15 amino acids. CDR3 nucleotides: TGTGCCAGCAGTGATACTGGACAGGGGAATCGGCCCCAGCATTTT. Translating gives CASSDTGQGNRPQHF.

To note about this clonotype: A much larger clone is a single base away; this may be a read error. Here the CDR3 DNA reads TGTGCCAGCAGCGTAGAGGGGGGAACATATACGCAGTATTTT. This codes for CASSVEGGTYTQYF. The rearrangement joins TRBV9 to TRBJ2-3; the D call may be TRBD1 or TRBD2 (6 bases each). The germline CDR1 and CDR2 sequences are SGDLS and YYNGEE. This CDR3 contains 14 residues. V was cut by 0 bases and J by 7 bases, with 12 bases left in between.

To note about this clonotype: The junction shows a germline mismatch at one end, possibly a read error. The V and J genes are TRBV10-2 and TRBJ1-4; 7 bases map to TRBD1. Germline loops: CDR1 WSHSY, CDR2 SAAADI. This CDR3 comprises 14 residues. Written as DNA, the CDR3 is TGCGCCAACAGTGCGACAGGGACTGATGAAAAACTGTTTTTT. It translates to CANSATGTDEKLFF.

This clonotype showed up many times. The chain has TRBV6-1 and TRBJ2-6; D perhaps matches TRBD1 (5 bases). Trimming took 2 bases from V and 5 from J, leaving 7 bases between them. The V gene's germline CDR1 is MNHNS and CDR2 SASEGT. The CDR3 loop spans 14 amino acids. In DNA form, the CDR3 reads TGTGCCAGCAGTGAACAGGGAAGGGCCAACGTCCTGACTTTC. Translation: CASSEQGRANVLTF.

As to this clonotype: The junction and the germline gene differ at one end; a read error may be behind it. The chain joins TRBV4-2 to TRBJ2-7, with 7 nucleotides matching TRBD1. Germline V gene sequence: CDR1 LGHNA, CDR2 YNFKEQ. This CDR3 has 14 amino acids. This chain's CDR3 is CTSSQDRGGHEQYF. The CDR3 nucleotides read TGTACCAGCAGCCAAGATCGAGGGGGCCATGAGCAATACTTC.

This clonotype was detected only a few times. In this CDR3 the conserved last residue, phenylalanine or tryptophan, is missing, so a read error is likely. V usage is TRBV5-1 and J usage is TRBJ2-1, with 7 bases identical to TRBD2. Germline CDR1 and CDR2: SGHRS and YFSETQ. Trimming cost V 2 bases and J 5 bases; bases outside gene matches: 7. The CDR3 is 15 amino acids. The DNA for the CDR3 is TGCGCCAGCAGCTTCGGTCTAGCGGTTCACAATGAGCAGTTCTTA. As protein: CASSFGLAVHNEQFL.

This clonotype was observed once. The CDR3 ends on some other residue instead of the conserved phenylalanine or tryptophan, so this is likely a read error. The gene calls are TRBV5-6 and TRBJ2-5, with 9 bases aligning to TRBD1. The junction had 13 bases not matched to a gene; V was cut back by 5 bases and J by 5 bases. The CDR3 has 16 amino acids. Germline loops: CDR1 SGHDT, CDR2 YYEEEE. The CDR3: CASSGRDRVYGETQYS. The CDR3 nucleotides are TGTGCCAGCAGTGGGCGGGACAGGGTTTACGGGGAGACCCAGTACTCC.

As regards this clonotype: Since a much larger clone is just one base distant, this may be a read error. The chain is built from TRBV20-1 and TRBJ1-1; 10 bases fit TRBD1. The CDR3 is made up of 14 amino acids. The germline CDR1 and CDR2 sequences are DFQATT and SNEGSKA (reference sequence). V dropped 1 base and J dropped 8; count of bases not matched to a gene: 7. DNA of the CDR3: TGCAGTGCTAGAGTGATGACAGGGGGCCCAGAAGCTTTCTTT. This codes for CSARVMTGGPEAFF.

The chain employs TRBV4-1 and TRBJ2-7; TRBD2 is a possible D gene (6 bases). Trimming took off 0 bases at V and 9 bases at J, with 18 bases between the two ends. Germline V lookup: CDR1 MGHRA, CDR2 YSYEKL. The CDR3 totals 15 residues. The CDR3 DNA reads as TGCGCCAGCAGCCAAGATACGGCACTAGCCGTGGCGCAGTACTTC. It specifies CASSQDTALAVAQYF.

This clonotype was found many times. The V gene is TRBV7-9, the J gene TRBJ1-1; D is ambiguous. The germline CDR1 and CDR2 sequences are SEHNR and FQNEAQ (reference sequence). Trimming shortened V by 5 bases and J by 0 bases, and 7 bases separated the two germline ends. CDR3 length: 13 amino acids. CDR3 loop: CASSLYMNTEAFF. The DNA for the CDR3 is TGTGCCAGCAGCCTTTACATGAACACTGAAGCTTTCTTT.

CDR3 sequence: CSVDGRGSYEQYF. The DNA for the CDR3 is TGCAGTGTCGACGGGAGGGGGTCCTACGAGCAGTACTTC. The chain recombines TRBV20-1 with TRBJ2-7; 8 bases are a match to TRBD2. There are 13 residues in the CDR3. The J segment lost 1 base and the V segment lost 7 bases, leaving 6 bases of the junction unmatched. Germline V lookup: CDR1 DFQATT, CDR2 SNEGSKA (reference sequence).

This clonotype appeared once. One end of the junction does not line up with germline, which may come from a read error. The chain employs TRBV9 and TRBJ2-5; D unclear. Germline V lookup: CDR1 SGDLS, CDR2 YYNGEE. This CDR3 is built from 11 residues. Here the CDR3 reads CASSFKETQHF. CDR3 DNA sequence: TGTGCCAGCAGCTTTAAAGAGACCCAGCACTTC.

This clonotype was seen many times. The V gene is TRBV4-3, the J gene TRBJ2-6; 7 bases are a match to TRBD1. Trimming cost V 2 bases and J 4 bases; bases outside gene matches: 8. The CDR3 totals 17 residues. Germline CDR1 reads LGHNA; CDR2 reads YSLEER. The CDR3 sequence: CASSQSGTEAGANVLTF. In DNA form, the CDR3 reads TGCGCCAGCAGCCAATCCGGGACAGAGGCCGGGGCCAACGTCCTGACTTTC.

Details on this clonotype: One junction end disagrees with the germline gene, perhaps due to a read error. V gene TRBV12-3 or TRBV12-4 combines with J gene TRBJ2-1; 8 bases fit TRBD2. This CDR3 comprises 16 residues. For the CDR3, the DNA is TGTGCCAGCAGTTTTAGGACTAGCAGGCAGGGGAGTGAGCGGTTCTTC. Translating it yields CASSFRTSRQGSERFF.

Only one count was recorded for this clonotype. One end of the junction varies from germline; a read error may be responsible. The chain joins TRBV28 to TRBJ2-3; tentatively, D is TRBD1 or TRBD2 (5 bases each). The CDR3 has 17 residues. Germline V gives CDR1 MDHEN, CDR2 SYDVKM. The CDR3 loop is CTSSLEILGPSTDTLYF. CDR3 coding DNA: TGTACCAGCAGTTTAGAGATTCTGGGGCCTAGCACAGATACGCTGTATTTT.

Remarks on this clonotype: A read error may account for a junction end that differs from germline. The V gene is TRBV11-3, the J gene TRBJ2-1; 10 nucleotides match TRBD1. The CDR3 covers 18 residues. Per germline, CDR1 SGHNT and CDR2 YENEEA. CDR3 loop: CANSLDEGDRGTYNEQFF. CDR3 nucleotides: TGTGCCAACAGCTTAGATGAGGGGGACAGGGGTACCTACAATGAACAGTTCTTC.

V gene TRBV10-3 combines with J gene TRBJ2-7; 12 bases line up with TRBD1. Germline lookup yields CDR1 ENHRY and CDR2 SYGVKD. J gave up 6 bases and V 11 bases, and 8 bases lay outside the gene matches. CDR3 length equals 13 residues. CDR3 residues: CAFNRDRGPEQYF. The CDR3 coding sequence is TGTGCCTTCAATCGGGACAGGGGGCCCGAGCAGTACTTC.

This clonotype was detected ten times or more. V and J are TRBV5-1 and TRBJ1-1; D is possibly TRBD1 (5 bases). V was pared by 4 bases and J by 3 bases, with 16 bases between. The CDR3 consists of 15 residues. Germline CDR1 reads SGHRS; CDR2 reads YFSETQ. CDR3 nucleotides: TGCGCCAGCAGCCCCACGGCCAGGGTGGACACTGAAGCTTTCTTT. This sequence encodes CASSPTARVDTEAFF.

This clonotype was detected many times. The chain recombines TRBV7-2 with TRBJ1-5; 7 bases are a match to TRBD1. The CDR3 covers 15 residues. The junction had 5 bases not matched to a gene; V was cut back by 2 bases and J by 4 bases. CDR1 and CDR2 (germline): SGHTA, FQGNSA. The CDR3 spells CASSLYGTVNQPQHF. The CDR3 DNA sequence: TGTGCCAGCAGCTTATATGGGACAGTTAATCAGCCCCAGCATTTT.

The chain has TRBV12-3 or TRBV12-4 and TRBJ2-2, with 9 bases that match TRBD2. The CDR3 runs to 15 residues. The CDR3 nucleotides read TGTGCTAACACCCTGACTAGCGGGAACACCGGGGAGCTGTTTTTT. It codes for CANTLTSGNTGELFF.

On this clonotype itself: The CDR3 does not close with the conserved phenylalanine or tryptophan, likely indicating a read error. The CDR3 DNA sequence: TGTGCCGTCGGGGGACTTATTGGGGCCAACGTCCTGACTCTC. Amino acids: CAVGGLIGANVLTL. This rearrangement joins TRBV28 to TRBJ2-6; D might be TRBD2 (6 bases). This CDR3 contains 14 residues. Trimming stripped 11 bases from V and 3 bases from J, with 14 bases between. Germline values: CDR1 MDHEN, CDR2 SYDVKM.